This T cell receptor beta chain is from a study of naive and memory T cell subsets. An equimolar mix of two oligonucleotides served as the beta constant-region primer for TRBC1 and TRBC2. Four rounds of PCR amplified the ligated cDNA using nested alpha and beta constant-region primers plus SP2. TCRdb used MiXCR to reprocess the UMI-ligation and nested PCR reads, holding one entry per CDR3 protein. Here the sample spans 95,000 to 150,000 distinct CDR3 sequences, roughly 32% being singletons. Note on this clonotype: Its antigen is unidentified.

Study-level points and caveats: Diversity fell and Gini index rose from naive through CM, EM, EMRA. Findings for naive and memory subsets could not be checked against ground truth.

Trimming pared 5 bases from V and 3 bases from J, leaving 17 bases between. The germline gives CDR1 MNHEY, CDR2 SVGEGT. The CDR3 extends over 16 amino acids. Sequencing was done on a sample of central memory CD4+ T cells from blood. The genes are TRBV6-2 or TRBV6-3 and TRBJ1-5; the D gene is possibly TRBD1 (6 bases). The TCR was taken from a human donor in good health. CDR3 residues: CASSNGQPRYNQPQHF. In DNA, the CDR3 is TGTGCCAGCAGTAACGGACAGCCCCGATACAATCAGCCCCAGCATTTT.